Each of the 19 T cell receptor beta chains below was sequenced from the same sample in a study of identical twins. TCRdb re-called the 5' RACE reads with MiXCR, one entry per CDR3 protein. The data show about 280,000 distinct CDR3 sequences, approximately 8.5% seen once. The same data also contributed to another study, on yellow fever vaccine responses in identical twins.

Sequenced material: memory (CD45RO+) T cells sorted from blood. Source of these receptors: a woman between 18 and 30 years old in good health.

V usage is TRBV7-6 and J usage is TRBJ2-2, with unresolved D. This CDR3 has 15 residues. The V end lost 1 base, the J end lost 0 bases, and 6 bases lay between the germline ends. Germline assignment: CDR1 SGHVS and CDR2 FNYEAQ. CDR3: CASSLGLPNTGELFF. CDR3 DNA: TGTGCCAGCAGCTTAGGACTGCCGAACACCGGGGAGCTGTTTTTT.

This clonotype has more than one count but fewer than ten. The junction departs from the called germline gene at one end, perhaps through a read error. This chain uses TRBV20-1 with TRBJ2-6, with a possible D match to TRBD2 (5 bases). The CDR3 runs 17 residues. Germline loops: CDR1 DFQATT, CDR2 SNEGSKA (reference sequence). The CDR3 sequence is CCASPMGSHSGANVLTF. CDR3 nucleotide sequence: TGCTGTGCTAGCCCCATGGGCAGTCACTCTGGGGCCAACGTCCTGACTTTC.

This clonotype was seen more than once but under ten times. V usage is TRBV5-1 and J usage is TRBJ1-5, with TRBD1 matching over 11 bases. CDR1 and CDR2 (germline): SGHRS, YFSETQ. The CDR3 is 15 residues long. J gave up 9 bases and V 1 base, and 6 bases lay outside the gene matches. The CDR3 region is CASSLWGQGVSPQHF. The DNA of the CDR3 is TGCGCCAGCAGCTTGTGGGGACAGGGGGTTTCGCCCCAGCATTTT.

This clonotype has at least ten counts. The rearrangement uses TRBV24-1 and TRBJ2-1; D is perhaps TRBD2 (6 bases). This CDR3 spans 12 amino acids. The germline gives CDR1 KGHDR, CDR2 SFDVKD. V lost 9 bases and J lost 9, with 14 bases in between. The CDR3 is CATSGTPTEQFF. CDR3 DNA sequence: TGTGCCACCTCAGGGACTCCCACTGAGCAGTTCTTC.

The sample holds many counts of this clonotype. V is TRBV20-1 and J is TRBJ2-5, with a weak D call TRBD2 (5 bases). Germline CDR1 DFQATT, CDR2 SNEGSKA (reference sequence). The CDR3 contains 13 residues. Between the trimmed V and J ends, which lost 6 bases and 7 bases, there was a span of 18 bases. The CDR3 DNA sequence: TGCAGTGCCACCGCCCTAGCTGGGGTGACCCAGTACTTC. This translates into CSATALAGVTQYF.

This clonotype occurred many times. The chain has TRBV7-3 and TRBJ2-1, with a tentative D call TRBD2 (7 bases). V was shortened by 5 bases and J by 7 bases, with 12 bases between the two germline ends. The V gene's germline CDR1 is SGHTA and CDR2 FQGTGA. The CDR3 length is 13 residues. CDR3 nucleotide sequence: TGTGCCAGCAGCCAAGGGGGGGGTAATGAGCAGTTCTTC. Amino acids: CASSQGGGNEQFF.

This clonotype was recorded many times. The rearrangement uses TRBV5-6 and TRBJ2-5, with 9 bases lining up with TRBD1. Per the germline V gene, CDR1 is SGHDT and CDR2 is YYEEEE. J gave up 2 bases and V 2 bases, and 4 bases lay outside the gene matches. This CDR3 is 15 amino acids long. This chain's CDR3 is CASSFGQGRQETQYF. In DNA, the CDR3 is TGTGCCAGCAGCTTCGGACAGGGGCGTCAAGAGACCCAGTACTTC.

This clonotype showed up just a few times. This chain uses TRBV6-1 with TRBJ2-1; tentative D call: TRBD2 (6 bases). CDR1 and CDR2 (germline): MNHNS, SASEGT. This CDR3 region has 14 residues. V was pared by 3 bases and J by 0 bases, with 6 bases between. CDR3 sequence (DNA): TGTGCCAGCAGTGAGGGGGGCTCCTACAATGAGCAGTTCTTC. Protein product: CASSEGGSYNEQFF.

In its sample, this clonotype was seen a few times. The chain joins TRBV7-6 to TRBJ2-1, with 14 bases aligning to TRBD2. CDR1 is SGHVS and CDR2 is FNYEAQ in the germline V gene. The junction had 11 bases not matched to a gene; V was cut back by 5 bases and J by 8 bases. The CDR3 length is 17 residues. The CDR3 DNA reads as TGTGCCAGCAGCCCGGGACTAGCGGGGGCCATGACTCATGAGCAGTTCTTC. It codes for CASSPGLAGAMTHEQFF.

The CDR3 here is CASRESTEAFF. CDR3 DNA sequence: TGTGCCAGCAGGGAGTCCACTGAAGCTTTCTTT. The chain couples TRBV25-1 to TRBJ1-1; D not resolved. With 6 bases removed from V and 4 bases from J, the gap between germline ends came to 6 bases. CDR1 and CDR2 (germline): MGHDK, SYGVNS. This CDR3 is 11 amino acids long.

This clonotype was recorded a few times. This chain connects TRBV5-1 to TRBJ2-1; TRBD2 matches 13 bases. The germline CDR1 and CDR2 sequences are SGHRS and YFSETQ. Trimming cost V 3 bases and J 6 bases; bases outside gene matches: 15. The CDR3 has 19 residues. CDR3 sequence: CASSSGTSGISLVFNEQFF. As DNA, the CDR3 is TGCGCCAGCAGCTCGGGGACTAGCGGGATTTCCTTGGTATTCAATGAGCAGTTCTTC.

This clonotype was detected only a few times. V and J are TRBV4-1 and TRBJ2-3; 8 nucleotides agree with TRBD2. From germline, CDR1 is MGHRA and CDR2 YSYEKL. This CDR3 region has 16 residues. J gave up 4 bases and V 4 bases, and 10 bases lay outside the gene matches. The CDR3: CASSRRGREASDTQYF. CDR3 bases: TGCGCCAGCAGCCGTCGGGGGCGGGAGGCCTCAGATACGCAGTATTTT.

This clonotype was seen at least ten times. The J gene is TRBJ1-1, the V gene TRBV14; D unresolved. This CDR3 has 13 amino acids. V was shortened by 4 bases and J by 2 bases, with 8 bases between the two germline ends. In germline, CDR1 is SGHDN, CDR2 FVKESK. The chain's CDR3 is CASSPPPNTEAFF. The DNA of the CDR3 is TGTGCCAGCAGCCCCCCGCCTAACACTGAAGCTTTCTTT.

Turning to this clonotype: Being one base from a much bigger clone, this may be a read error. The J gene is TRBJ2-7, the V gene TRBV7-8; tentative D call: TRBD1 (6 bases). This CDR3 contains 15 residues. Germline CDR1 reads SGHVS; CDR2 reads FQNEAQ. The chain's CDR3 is CASRSRGYSSNEQYF. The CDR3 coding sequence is TGTGCCAGCAGATCAAGGGGGTACAGCTCCAACGAGCAGTACTTC. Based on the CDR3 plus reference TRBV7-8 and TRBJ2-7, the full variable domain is GAGVSQSPRYKVAKRGQDVALRCDPISGHVSLFWYQQALGQGPEFLTYFQNEAQLDKSGLPSDRFFAERPEGSVSTLKIQRTQQEDSAVYLCASRSRGYSSNEQYFGPGTRLTVT.

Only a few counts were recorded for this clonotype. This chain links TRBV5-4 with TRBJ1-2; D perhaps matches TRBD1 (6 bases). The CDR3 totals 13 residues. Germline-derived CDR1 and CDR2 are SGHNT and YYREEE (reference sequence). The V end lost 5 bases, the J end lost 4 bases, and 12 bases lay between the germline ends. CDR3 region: CASSPDSFYGYTF. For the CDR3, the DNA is TGTGCCAGCAGTCCGGACAGCTTCTATGGCTACACCTTC.

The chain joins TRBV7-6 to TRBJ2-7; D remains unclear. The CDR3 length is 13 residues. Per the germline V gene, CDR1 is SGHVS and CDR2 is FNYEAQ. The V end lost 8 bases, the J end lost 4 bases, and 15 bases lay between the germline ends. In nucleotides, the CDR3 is TGTGCCAGCTCACACTCATTTGGGTACGAGCAGTACTTC. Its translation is CASSHSFGYEQYF.

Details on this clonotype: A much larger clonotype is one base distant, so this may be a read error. The chain's CDR3 is CASSFSNAEAFF. CDR3 bases: TGTGCCAGCAGCTTCTCTAACGCTGAAGCTTTCTTT. V usage is TRBV11-2 and J usage is TRBJ1-1, with D hard to call. The CDR3 runs 12 residues. Germline assignment: CDR1 SGHAT and CDR2 FQNNGV. V lost 3 bases, J lost 6 bases, and 8 bases lay in between.

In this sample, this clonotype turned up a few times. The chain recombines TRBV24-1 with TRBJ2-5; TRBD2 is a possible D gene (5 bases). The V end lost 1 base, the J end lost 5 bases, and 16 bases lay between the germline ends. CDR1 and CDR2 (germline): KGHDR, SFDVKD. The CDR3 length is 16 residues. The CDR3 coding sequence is TGTGCCACCAGTGATTTTGTCGGAGGTAGCCGGGAGACCCAGTACTTC. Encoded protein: CATSDFVGGSRETQYF.

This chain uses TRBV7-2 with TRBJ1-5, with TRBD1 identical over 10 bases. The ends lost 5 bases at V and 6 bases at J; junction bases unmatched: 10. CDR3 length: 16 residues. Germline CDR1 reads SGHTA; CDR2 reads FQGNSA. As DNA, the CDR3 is TGTGCCAGCAGCCGAAGTGGGACAGGGGTTGGTCAGCCCCAGCATTTT. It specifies CASSRSGTGVGQPQHF.